Sequencing of this T cell receptor beta chain was carried out in a study of blood T cells in healthy people across ages. Study-level findings and limits: Naive CD4+ cells and diversity were both higher in long-lived donors than in aged donors.

Every donor gave 9 to 10 milliliters of peripheral blood. As concerns this clonotype: The antigen is unknown.

The use of a sample-barcoded 5' primer and a J-beta primer mix characterized a second PCR of 7 to 11 cycles. The study obtained at least 2.5 million CDR3-containing paired-end reads from every sample. Via MiXCR, TCRdb re-called the 5' RACE reads, giving one row per CDR3 protein. The data contain about 630,000 distinct CDR3 sequences, roughly 21% of them singletons. The CDR3 runs 14 residues. Trimming cost V 6 bases and J 0 bases, with 12 bases left between them. Per the germline V gene, CDR1 is SQVTM and CDR2 is ANQGSEA. The source is a man in his sixties or seventies in good health. Material: blood. V gene TRBV29-1 combines with J gene TRBJ2-1; D ambiguous. The CDR3 sequence: CSVEHPSSYNEQFF. CDR3 in DNA: TGCAGCGTGGAACACCCTAGCTCCTACAATGAGCAGTTCTTC.